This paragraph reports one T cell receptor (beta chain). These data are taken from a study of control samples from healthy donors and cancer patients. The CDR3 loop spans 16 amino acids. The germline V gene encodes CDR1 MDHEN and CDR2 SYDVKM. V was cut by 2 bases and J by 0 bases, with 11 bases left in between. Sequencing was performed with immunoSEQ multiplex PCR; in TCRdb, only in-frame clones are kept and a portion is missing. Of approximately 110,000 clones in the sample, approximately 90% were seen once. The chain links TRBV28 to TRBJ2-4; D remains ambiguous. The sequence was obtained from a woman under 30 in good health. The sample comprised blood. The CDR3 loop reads CASSLLTTGAKNIQYF. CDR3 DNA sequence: TGTGCCAGCAGTTTACTGACGACGGGAGCCAAAAACATTCAGTACTTC.